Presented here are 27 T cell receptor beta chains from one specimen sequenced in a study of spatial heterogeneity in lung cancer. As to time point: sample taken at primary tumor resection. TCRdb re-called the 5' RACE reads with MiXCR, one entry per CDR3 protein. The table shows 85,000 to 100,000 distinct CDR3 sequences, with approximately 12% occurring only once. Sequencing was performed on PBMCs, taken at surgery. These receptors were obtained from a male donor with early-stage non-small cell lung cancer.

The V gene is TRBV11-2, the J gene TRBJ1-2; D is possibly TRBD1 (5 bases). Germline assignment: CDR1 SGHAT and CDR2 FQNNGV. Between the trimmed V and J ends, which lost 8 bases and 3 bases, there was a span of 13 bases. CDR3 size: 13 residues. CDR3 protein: CASALGLDYGYTF. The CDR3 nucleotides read TGTGCCAGCGCATTGGGACTCGACTATGGCTACACCTTC.

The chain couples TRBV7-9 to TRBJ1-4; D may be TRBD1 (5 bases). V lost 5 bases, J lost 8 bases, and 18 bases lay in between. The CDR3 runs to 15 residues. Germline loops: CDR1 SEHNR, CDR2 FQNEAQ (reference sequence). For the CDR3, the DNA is TGTGCCAGCAGCCCCGGGACGGCCCCCGGGGAAAAACTGTTTTTT. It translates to CASSPGTAPGEKLFF.

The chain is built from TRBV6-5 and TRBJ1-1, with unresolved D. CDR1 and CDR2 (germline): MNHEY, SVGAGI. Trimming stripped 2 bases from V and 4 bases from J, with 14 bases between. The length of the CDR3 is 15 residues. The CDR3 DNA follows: TGTGCCAGCAGTTACACGGGCTTCTTGGGCACTGAAGCTTTCTTT. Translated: CASSYTGFLGTEAFF.

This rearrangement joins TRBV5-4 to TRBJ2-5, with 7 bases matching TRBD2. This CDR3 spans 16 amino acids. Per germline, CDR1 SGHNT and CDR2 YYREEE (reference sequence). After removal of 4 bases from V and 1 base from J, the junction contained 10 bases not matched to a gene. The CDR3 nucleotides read TGTGCCAGCAGCCCCGGCAGCGGGGCGACCCAAGAGACCCAGTACTTC. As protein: CASSPGSGATQETQYF. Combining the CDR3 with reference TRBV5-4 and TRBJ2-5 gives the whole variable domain ETGVTQSPTHLIKTRGQQVTLRCSSQSGHNTVSWYQQALGQGPQFIFQYYREEENGRGNFPPRFSGLQFPNYSSELNVNALELDDSALYLCASSPGSGATQETQYFGPGTRLLVL.

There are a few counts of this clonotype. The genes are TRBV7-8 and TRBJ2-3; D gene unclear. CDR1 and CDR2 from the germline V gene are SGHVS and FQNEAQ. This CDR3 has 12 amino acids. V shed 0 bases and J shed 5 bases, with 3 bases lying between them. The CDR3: CASSLARDTQYF. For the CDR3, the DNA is TGTGCCAGCAGCTTAGCCCGAGATACGCAGTATTTT.

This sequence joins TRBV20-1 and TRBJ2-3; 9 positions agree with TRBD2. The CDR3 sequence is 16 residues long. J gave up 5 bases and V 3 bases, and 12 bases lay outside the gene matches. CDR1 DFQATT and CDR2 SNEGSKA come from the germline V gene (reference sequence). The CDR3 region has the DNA TGCAGTGCTAGGACCCTGCGAGCGGGGGGCGGAGATACGCAGTATTTT. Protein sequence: CSARTLRAGGGDTQYF.

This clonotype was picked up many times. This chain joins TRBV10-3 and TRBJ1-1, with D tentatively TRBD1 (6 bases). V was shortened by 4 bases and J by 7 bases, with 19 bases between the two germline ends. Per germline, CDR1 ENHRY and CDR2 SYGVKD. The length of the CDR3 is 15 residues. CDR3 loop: CAISGRRGAVHEAFF. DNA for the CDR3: TGTGCCATCAGTGGCCGCAGGGGTGCGGTGCATGAAGCTTTCTTT.

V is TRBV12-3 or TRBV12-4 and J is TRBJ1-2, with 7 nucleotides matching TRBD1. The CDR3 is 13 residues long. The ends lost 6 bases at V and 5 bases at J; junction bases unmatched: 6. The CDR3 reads CASSLGGAYGYTF. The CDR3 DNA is TGTGCCAGCAGCCTAGGGGGCGCATATGGCTACACCTTC.

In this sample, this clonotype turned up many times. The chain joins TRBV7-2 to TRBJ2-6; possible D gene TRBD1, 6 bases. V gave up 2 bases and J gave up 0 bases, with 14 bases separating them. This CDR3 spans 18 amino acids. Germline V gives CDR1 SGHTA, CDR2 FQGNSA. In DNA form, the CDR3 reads TGTGCCAGCAGCTTATCGGTCAGGGGTAGCTCTGGGGCCAACGTCCTGACTTTC. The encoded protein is CASSLSVRGSSGANVLTF.

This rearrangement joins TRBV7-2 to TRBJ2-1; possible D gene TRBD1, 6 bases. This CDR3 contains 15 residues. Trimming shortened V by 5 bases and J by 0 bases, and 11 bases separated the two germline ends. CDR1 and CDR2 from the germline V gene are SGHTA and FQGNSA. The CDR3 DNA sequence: TGTGCCAGCAGCACTACGACAGGCTCCTACAATGAGCAGTTCTTC. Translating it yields CASSTTTGSYNEQFF.

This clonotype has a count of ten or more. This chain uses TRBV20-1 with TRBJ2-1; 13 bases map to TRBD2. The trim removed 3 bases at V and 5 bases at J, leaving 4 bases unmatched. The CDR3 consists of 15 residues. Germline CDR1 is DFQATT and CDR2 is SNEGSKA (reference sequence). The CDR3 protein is CSASRLAGGHNEQFF. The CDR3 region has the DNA TGCAGTGCTAGTAGACTAGCGGGAGGCCACAATGAGCAGTTCTTC.

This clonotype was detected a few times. The CDR3 DNA reads TGTGCCAGCAGTTCCCGGACCTCCCAAGAGACCCAGTACTTC. This encodes CASSSRTSQETQYF. The chain couples TRBV12-3 or TRBV12-4 to TRBJ2-5; D is uncertain. With 4 bases removed from V and 1 base from J, the gap between germline ends came to 10 bases. This CDR3 comprises 14 residues.

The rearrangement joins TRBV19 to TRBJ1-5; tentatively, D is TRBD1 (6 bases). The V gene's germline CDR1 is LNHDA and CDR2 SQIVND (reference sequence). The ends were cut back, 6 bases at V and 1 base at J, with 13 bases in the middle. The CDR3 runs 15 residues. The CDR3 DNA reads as TGTGCCAGTAGGAAACAGGGAGGGAGCAATCAGCCCCAGCATTTT. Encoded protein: CASRKQGGSNQPQHF.

In DNA form, the CDR3 reads TGTGCCAGCAGCCCCTCCCCCCCGGGAGAGCAGTACTTC. Its protein product is CASSPSPPGEQYF. This sequence joins TRBV9 and TRBJ2-7, with D perhaps TRBD2 (5 bases). V lost 4 bases, J lost 7 bases, and 15 bases lay in between. CDR3 length equals 13 residues. The germline V gene has CDR1 SGDLS and CDR2 YYNGEE.

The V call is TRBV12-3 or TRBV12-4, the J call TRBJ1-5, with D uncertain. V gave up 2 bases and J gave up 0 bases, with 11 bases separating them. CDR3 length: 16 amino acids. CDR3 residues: CASSLRGPDSNQPQHF. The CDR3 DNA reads TGTGCCAGCAGTTTAAGAGGACCCGATAGCAATCAGCCCCAGCATTTT.

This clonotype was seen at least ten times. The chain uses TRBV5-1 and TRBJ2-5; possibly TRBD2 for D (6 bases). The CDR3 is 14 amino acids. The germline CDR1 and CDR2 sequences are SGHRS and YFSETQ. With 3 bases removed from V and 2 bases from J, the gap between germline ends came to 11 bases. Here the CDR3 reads CASSSPAGQETQYF. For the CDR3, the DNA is TGCGCCAGCAGCTCCCCGGCGGGGCAAGAGACCCAGTACTTC.

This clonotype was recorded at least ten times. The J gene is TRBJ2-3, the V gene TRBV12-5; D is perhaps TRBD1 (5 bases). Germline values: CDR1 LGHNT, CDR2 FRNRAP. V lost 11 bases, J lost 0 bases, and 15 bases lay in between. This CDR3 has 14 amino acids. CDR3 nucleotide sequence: TGTGCTTCCTCACAGGACCGTAGCACAGATACGCAGTATTTT. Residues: CASSQDRSTDTQYF.

In nucleotides, the CDR3 is TGTGCCAGCAGCTTGGGCGGACTAGCAGGCAATGAGCAGTTCTTC. Translating it yields CASSLGGLAGNEQFF. The rearrangement uses TRBV5-6 and TRBJ2-1, with 8 bases lining up with TRBD2. The trim removed 0 bases at V and 6 bases at J, leaving 5 bases unmatched. CDR1 SGHDT and CDR2 YYEEEE come from the germline V gene. The CDR3 is made up of 15 amino acids.

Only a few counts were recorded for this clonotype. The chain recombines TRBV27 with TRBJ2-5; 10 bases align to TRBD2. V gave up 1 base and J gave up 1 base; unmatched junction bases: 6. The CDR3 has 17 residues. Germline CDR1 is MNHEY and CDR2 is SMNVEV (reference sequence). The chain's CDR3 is CASSLYGLADPQETQYF. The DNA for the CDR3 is TGTGCCAGCAGTTTATATGGACTAGCGGACCCCCAAGAGACCCAGTACTTC.

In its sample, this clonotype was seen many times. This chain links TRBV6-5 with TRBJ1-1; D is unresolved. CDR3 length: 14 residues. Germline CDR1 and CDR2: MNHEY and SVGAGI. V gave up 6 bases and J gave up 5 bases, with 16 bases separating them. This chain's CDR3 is CASSLKGGVTEAFF. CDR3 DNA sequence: TGTGCCAGCAGCCTGAAGGGCGGGGTTACTGAAGCTTTCTTT.

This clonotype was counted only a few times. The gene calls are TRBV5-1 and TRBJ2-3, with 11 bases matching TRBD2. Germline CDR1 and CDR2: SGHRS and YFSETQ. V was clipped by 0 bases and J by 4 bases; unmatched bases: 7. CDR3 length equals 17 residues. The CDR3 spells CASSLAFSGGAADTQYF. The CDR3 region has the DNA TGCGCCAGCAGCTTGGCTTTTAGCGGGGGGGCCGCAGATACGCAGTATTTT.

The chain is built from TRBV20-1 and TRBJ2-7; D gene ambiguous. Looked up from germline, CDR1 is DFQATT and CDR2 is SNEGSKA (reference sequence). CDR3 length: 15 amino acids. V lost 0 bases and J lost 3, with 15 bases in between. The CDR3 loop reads CSARDFSRSNYEQYF. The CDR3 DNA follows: TGCAGTGCTAGAGATTTTTCTCGGAGTAACTACGAGCAGTACTTC.

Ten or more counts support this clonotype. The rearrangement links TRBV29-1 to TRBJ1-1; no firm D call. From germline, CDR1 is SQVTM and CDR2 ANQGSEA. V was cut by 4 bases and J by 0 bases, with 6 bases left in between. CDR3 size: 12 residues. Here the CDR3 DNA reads TGCAGCGTTGGGGCTTTGAACACTGAAGCTTTCTTT. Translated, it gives CSVGALNTEAFF.

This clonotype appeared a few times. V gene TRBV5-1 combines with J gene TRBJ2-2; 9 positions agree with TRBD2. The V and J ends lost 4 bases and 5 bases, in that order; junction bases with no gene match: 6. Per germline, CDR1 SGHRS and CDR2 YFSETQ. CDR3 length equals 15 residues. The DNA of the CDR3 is TGCGCCAGCAGCATCAGCGGGGGGAATACCGGGGAGCTGTTTTTT. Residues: CASSISGGNTGELFF.

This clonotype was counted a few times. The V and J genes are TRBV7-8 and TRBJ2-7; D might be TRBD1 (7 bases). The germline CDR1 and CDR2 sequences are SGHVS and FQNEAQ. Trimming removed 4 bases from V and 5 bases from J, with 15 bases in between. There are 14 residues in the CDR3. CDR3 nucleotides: TGTGCCAGCAGCTGGAGGGGGCTGAACGACGAGCAGTACTTC. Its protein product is CASSWRGLNDEQYF.

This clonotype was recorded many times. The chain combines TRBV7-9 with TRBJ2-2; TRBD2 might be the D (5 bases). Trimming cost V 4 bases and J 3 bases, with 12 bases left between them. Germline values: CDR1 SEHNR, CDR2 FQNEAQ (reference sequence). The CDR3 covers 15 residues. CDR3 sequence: CASSSLQRHTGELFF. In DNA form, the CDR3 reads TGTGCCAGCAGCTCTCTCCAGCGGCACACCGGGGAGCTGTTTTTT.

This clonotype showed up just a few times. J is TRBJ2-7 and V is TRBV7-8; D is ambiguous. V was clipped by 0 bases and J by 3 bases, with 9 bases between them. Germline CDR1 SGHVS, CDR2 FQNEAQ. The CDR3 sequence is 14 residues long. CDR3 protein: CASSLAKGFYEQYF. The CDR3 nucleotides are TGTGCCAGCAGCTTAGCTAAGGGATTCTACGAGCAGTACTTC.